A single count supports the clone carrying this T cell receptor beta chain. The antigen is unknown. Analysis merged second doses at about 4 or about 12 weeks. Assay used: immunoSEQ multiplex PCR; TCRdb lists only in-frame clones, some missing. This repertoire shows under 150,000 clones, about nine tenths found once; its top ten account for approximately 2%. This sample stems from a study of T cell responses to AZD1222 COVID-19 vaccine. General study findings and limits: Spike was spanned by vaccine-associated CD4 TCRs, which were dominant at 160-218 and 743-854. Females made up more of the donors, who were largely white British, and clonal diversity may have come out too low.

The V gene's germline CDR1 is SQVTM and CDR2 ANQGSEA. V gave up 3 bases and J gave up 7 bases; unmatched junction bases: 12. The CDR3 is made up of 15 amino acids. The V gene is TRBV29-1, the J gene TRBJ1-1; the match to TRBD1 covers 9 bases. The TCR sequence derives from an adult who received the AZD1222 COVID-19 vaccine. Sequenced here: peripheral blood, sampled 28 days after the second AZD1222 dose. The CDR3 DNA is TGCAGCGTTGATTACAACAGGGGGCTCCGCGGTGAAGCTTTCTTT. It translates to CSVDYNRGLRGEAFF.